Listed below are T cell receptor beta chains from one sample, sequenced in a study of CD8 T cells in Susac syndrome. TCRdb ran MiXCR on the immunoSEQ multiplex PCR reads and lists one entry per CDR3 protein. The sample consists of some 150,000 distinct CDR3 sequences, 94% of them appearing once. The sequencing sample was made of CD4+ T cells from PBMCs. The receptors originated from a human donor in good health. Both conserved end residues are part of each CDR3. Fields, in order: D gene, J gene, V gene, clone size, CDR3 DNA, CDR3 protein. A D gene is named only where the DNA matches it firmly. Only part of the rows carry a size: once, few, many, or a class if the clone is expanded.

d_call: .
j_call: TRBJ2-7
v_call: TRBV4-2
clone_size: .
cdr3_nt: TGTGCCAGCAGCCAAGCGGGTGGAAACGGCTACGAGCAGTACTTC
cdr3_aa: CASSQAGGNGYEQYF

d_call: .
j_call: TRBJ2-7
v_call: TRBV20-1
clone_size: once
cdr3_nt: TGCAGTGCTAGCCTCCGTAGAGCTTCCGAGCAGTACTTC
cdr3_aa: CSASLRRASEQYF

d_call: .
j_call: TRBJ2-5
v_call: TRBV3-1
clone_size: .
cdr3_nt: TGTGCCAGCAGCCAAGAGGTAGCCCCCCAGACCCAGTACTTC
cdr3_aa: CASSQEVAPQTQYF

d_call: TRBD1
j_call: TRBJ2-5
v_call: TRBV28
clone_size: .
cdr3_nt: TGTGCCAGCAACCGGGACAGGGTCGAGGAGACCCAGTACTTC
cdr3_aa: CASNRDRVEETQYF

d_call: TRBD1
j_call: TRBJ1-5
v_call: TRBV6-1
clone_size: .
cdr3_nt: TGTGCCAGCAGCGTGACAGGGGAGGTCAATCAGCCCCAGCATTTT
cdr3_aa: CASSVTGEVNQPQHF

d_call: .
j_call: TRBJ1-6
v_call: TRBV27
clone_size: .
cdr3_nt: TGTGCCAGCAGTTTAAGGGCAGGGCTTTCACCCCTCCACTTT
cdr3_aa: CASSLRAGLSPLHF

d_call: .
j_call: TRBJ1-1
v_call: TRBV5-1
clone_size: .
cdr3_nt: TGCGCCAGCAGCTTGGAGGGTGGGGTAGGAACTGAAGCTTTCTTT
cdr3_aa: CASSLEGGVGTEAFF

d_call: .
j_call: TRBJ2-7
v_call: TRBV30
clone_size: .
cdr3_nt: TGTGCCTACTGGACTGAGGGCTCCTACGAGCAGTACTTC
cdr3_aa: CAYWTEGSYEQYF

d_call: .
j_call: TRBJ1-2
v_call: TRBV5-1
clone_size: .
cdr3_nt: TGCGCCAGCAGCTCCGGGACTCTTGGGTATGGCTACACCTTC
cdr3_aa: CASSSGTLGYGYTF

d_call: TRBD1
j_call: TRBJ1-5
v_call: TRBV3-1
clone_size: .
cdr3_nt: TGTGCCAGCAGCGAGGACAGGGGCAATCAACAGCCCCAGCATTTT
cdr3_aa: CASSEDRGNQQPQHF

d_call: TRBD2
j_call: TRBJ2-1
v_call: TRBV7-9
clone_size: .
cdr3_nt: TGTGCCAGCAGCGCCCGGGGCGGGAGGAGGAATGAGCAGTTCTTC
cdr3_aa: CASSARGGRRNEQFF

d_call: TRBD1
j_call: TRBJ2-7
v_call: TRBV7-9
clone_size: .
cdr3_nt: TGTGCCAGCAGTAAACCAGACAGGGGTCAAGTATCCGAGCAGTACTTC
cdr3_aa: CASSKPDRGQVSEQYF

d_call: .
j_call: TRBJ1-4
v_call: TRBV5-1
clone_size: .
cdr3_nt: TGCGCCAGCAGGAACAGCCCTAATGAAAAACTGTTTTTT
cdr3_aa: CASRNSPNEKLFF

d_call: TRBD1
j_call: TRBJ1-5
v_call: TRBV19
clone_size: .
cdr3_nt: TGTGCCAGTACACCACAGGGGCGCAGTCAGCCCCAGCATTTT
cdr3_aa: CASTPQGRSQPQHF

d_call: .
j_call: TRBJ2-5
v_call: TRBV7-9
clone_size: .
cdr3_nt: TGTGCCAGCAGCCCACAGGCCCAAGAGACCCAGTACTTC
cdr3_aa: CASSPQAQETQYF

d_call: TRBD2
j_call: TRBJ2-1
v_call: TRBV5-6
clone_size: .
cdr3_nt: TGTGCCAGCAGCCGTCAGCGGGAGGTAAGGTTGTACAATGAGCAGTTCTTC
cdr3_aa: CASSRQREVRLYNEQFF

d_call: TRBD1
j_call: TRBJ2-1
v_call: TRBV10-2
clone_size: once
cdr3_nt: TGCGCCAGCAGTGACTTGCCAACAGGGGGAGTCTACAATGAGCAGTTCTTC
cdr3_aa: CASSDLPTGGVYNEQFF

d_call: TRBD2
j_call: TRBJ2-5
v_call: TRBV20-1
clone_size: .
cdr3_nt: TGCAGTGCTAGAGATCTTGGCGGGAGGGCCGGAGAGACCCAGTACTTC
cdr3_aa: CSARDLGGRAGETQYF

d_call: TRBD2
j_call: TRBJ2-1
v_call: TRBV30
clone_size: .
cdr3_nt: TGTGCCTCATCCGGGACTAGCGGGATCCGTGGGGAGCAGTTCTTC
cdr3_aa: CASSGTSGIRGEQFF

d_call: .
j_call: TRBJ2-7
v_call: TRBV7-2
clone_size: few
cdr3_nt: TGTGCCAGCAGTCGACCCGACACCTACGAGCAGTACTTC
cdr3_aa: CASSRPDTYEQYF

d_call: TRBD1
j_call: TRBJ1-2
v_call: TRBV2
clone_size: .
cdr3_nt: TGTGCCAGCACCGGGACAGGGGAGGATGGCTACACCTTC
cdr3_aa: CASTGTGEDGYTF

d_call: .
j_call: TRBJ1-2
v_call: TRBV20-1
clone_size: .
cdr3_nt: TGCAGTGCTATTAATCACAGGAGAAACTATGGCTACACCTTC
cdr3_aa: CSAINHRRNYGYTF

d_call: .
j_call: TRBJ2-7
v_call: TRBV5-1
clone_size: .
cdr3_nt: TGCGCCAGCAGCTTTGATACAGGGCTTTCCTACGAGCAGTACTTC
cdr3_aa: CASSFDTGLSYEQYF

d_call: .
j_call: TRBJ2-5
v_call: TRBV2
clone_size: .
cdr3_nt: TGTGCCAGCATACGGGACGCCCAAGAGACCCAGTACTTC
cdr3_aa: CASIRDAQETQYF

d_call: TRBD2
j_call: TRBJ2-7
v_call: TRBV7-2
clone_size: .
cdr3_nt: TGTGCCAGCAGCCTGCCCCTAGCGGGAGGGCTGGGCGAGCAGTACTTC
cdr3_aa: CASSLPLAGGLGEQYF

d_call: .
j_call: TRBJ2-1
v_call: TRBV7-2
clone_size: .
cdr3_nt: TGTGCCAGCAGCTTAGTTTCCGGGGACAATGAGCAGTTCTTC
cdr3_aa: CASSLVSGDNEQFF

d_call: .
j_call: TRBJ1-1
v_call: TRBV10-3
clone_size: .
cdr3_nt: TGTGCCATCGGACCGGGACCCCCGTCTCCTGAAGCTTTCTTT
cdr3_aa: CAIGPGPPSPEAFF

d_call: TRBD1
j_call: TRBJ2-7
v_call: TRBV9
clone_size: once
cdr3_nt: TGTGCCAGCAGCCCAGGGACAGGGGGCCGTCCGCAGTACTTC
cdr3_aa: CASSPGTGGRPQYF

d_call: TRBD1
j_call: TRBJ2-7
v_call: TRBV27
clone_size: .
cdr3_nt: TGTGCCAGCAGTCCCGGGACAGGGTTGCGGCAGTACTTC
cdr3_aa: CASSPGTGLRQYF

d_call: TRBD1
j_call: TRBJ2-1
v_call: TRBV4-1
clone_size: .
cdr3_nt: TGCGCCAGCAGCCAACCGGGACAGGGCTTCAATGAGCAGTTCTTC
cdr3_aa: CASSQPGQGFNEQFF

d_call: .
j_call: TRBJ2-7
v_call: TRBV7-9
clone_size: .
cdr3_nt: TGTGCCAGCAGTGCGGCCAACGAGCAGTACTTC
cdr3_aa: CASSAANEQYF

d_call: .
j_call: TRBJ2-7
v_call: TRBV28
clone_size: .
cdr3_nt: TGTGCCAGCTATCGATTCAAGCAAGGGTACCCCTACGAGCAGTACTTC
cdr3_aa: CASYRFKQGYPYEQYF

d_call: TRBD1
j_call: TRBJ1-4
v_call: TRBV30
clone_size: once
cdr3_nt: TGTGCCTGGAGTCCCGGGACAGGGTTTCGTGAAAAACTGTTTTTT
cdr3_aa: CAWSPGTGFREKLFF

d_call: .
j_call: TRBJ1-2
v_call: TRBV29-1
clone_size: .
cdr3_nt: TGCAGCGTTGATTCGGGGGGCGGAGGTGGCTACACCTTC
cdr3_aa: CSVDSGGGGGYTF

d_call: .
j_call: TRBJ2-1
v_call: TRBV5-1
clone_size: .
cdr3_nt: TGCGCCAGCAGCAGGGGGACTGCCCACAATGAGCAGTTCTTC
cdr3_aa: CASSRGTAHNEQFF

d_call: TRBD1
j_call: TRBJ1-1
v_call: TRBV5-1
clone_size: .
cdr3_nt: TGCGCCAGCAGCACTGACTGGGACAGGGGCTTCGCTTTCTTT
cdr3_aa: CASSTDWDRGFAFF

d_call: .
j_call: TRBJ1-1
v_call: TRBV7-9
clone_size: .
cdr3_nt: TGTGCCAGCAGCTCGGCCGATCGCACTGAAGCTTTCTTT
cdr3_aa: CASSSADRTEAFF

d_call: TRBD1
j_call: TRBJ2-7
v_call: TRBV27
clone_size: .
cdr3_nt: TGTGCCAGCAGTTTATATAGAGGGACAGGTTCAACCTACGAGCAGTACTTC
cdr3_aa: CASSLYRGTGSTYEQYF

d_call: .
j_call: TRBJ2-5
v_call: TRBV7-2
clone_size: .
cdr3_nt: TGTGCCAGCAGCTTAGTAGGTGATGAGACCCAGTACTTC
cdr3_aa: CASSLVGDETQYF

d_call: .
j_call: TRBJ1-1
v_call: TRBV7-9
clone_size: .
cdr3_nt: TGTGCCAGCAGTCGCACCGCGGTTCCCACTGAAGCTTTCTTT
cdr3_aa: CASSRTAVPTEAFF

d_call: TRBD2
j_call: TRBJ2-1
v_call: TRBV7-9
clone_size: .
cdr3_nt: TGTGCCAGCAGCTCCCTGACTAGCTACTCCTACAATGAGCAGTTCTTC
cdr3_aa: CASSSLTSYSYNEQFF

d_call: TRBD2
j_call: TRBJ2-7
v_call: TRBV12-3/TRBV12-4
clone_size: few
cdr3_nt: TGTGCCAGCAGTTTAAGTAGCGGGGACGAGCAGTACTTC
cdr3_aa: CASSLSSGDEQYF

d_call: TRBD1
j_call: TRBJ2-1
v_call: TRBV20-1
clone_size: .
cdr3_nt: TGCAGTGCCCCCAGACAGGGAAGGGGCAATGAGCAGTTCTTC
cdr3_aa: CSAPRQGRGNEQFF

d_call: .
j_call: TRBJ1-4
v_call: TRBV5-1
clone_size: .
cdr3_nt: TGCGCCAGCAGCTTGCGGACGGACAATAATGAAAAACTGTTTTTT
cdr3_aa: CASSLRTDNNEKLFF

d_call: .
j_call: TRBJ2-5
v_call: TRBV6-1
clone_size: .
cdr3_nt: TGTGCCAGCAGTGTATTCGGACAGCCTCAAGAGACCCAGTACTTC
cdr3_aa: CASSVFGQPQETQYF

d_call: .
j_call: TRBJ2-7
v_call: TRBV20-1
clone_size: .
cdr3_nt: TGCAGTGCTCCGGACCCTGTAAGCTACGAGCAGTACTTC
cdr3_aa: CSAPDPVSYEQYF

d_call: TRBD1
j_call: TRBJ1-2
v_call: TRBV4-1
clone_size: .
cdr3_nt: TGCGCCAGCAGCCACATTGGACAGGGGGAAAACTATGGCTACACCTTC
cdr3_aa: CASSHIGQGENYGYTF

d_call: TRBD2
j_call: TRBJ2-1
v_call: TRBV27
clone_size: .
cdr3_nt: TGTGCCAGCACTAAGGTCCTAGCGGGAGTGGGTGAGCAGTTCTTC
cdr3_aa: CASTKVLAGVGEQFF

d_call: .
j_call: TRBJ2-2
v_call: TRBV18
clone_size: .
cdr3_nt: TGTGCCAGCTCACTGAGGGGGTTCTCGAACACCGGGGAGCTGTTTTTT
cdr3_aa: CASSLRGFSNTGELFF

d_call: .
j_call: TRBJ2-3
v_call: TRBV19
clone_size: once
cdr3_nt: TGTGCCAGTAGTCGGTCGGGAGCGTGGGATACGCAGTATTTT
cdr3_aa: CASSRSGAWDTQYF

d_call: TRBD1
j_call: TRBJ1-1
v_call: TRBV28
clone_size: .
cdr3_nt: TGTGCCAGCAGTCCCGGGACAGGCGGTGCGGCTTTCTTT
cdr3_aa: CASSPGTGGAAFF

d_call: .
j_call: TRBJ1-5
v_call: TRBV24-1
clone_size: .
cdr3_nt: TGTGCCACCTCAAGCGGTGGGCGGTGGGACCAGCCCCAGCATTTT
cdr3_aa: CATSSGGRWDQPQHF

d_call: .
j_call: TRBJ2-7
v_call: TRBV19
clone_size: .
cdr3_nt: TGTGCCAGTAGTACCGGCAGCTCCTACGAGCAGTACTTC
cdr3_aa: CASSTGSSYEQYF

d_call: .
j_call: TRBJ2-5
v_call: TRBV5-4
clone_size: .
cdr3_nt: TGTGCCAGCAGCTTGGAAGGCATGGAGACCCAGTACTTC
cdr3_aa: CASSLEGMETQYF

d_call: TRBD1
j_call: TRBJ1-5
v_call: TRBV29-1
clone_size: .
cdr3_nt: TGCAGCGTTGTGGGAGGGACAGCCGATCAGCCCCAGCATTTT
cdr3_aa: CSVVGGTADQPQHF

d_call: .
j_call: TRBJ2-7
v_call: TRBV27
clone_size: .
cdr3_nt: TGTGCCAGCAGTATCCTCAGGGGGGAGGATTCCTACGAGCAGTACTTC
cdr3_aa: CASSILRGEDSYEQYF

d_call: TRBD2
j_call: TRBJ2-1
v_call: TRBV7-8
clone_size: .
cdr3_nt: TGTGCCAGCAGCCCAAGGAGACTAGCGGGAGGGAGCTCCTACAATGAGCAGTTCTTC
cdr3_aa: CASSPRRLAGGSSYNEQFF

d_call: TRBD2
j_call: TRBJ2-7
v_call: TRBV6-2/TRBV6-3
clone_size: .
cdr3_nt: TGTGCCAGCAGTTACTCTGGGCTAGCGGGAGTTTGGTACGAGCAGTACTTC
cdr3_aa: CASSYSGLAGVWYEQYF

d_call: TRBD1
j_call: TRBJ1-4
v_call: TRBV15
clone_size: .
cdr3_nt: TGTGCCACCAGCAGAGTTGGGACAGGGACGGGTGAAAAACTGTTTTTT
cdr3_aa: CATSRVGTGTGEKLFF